This T cell receptor beta chain was identified during a study of cytomegalovirus exposure and HLA in healthy donors. About the study: The approximately 600 first-cohort repertoires shared a platform with the 110 or so validation repertoires, as reported in a later analysis. Study results and caveats: According to a later analysis, TCR clusters from the first cohort tended to co-occur in the roughly 110 validation repertoires. Cytomegalovirus association was listed for about 160 TCR beta chains. Under in vitro conditions, a few CMV-associated chains were confirmed as specific for CMV antigens.

Sequenced by immunoSEQ multiplex PCR; TCRdb stores in-frame clones only, minus some. The sample consists of about 57,000 clones, approximately 93% of them appearing once. Trimming pared 0 bases from V and 5 bases from J, leaving 11 bases between. This CDR3 is built from 14 residues. Germline lookup yields CDR1 MNHNY and CDR2 SVGAGI (reference sequence). Comment on this clone: Its antigen remains unidentified.

This TCR was recovered from a woman under 30 in good health and CMV-seronegative. The V gene is TRBV6-6, the J gene TRBJ2-7; maybe TRBD2 (6 bases). Material for sequencing was PBMCs. The CDR3 loop reads CASSYSIGSHEQYV. In nucleotides, the CDR3 is TGTGCCAGCAGTTACTCGATCGGGAGTCACGAGCAGTACGTC.